This TCR beta chain was recovered during a study of Ad26.COV2.S vaccination and SARS-CoV-2 variants. Looking at the study overall: Donor participated within the Ad26.COV2.S arm of the COV1001 trial. Administration of Ad26.COV2.S was intramuscular, either once or twice 56 days apart.

Study-wide findings and caveats: The breadth of spike-specific CD8+ and CD4+ T cell responses after vaccination was reportedly substantial.

Treatment meaning: around 19 received Ad26.COV2.S at low or high dose, single or two shots; 5 received placebo; per-sample allocation not given. Sampling occurred on day 63 after the first vaccine or placebo injection. Sequenced by immunoSEQ multiplex PCR; TCRdb stores in-frame clones only, minus some. Of about 480,000 clones listed, 70% to 90% were seen once; the top ten hold roughly 12%. On this clone: Antigen specificity is unknown.

This specimen consisted of peripheral blood, obtained in a trial of Ad26.COV2.S vaccine versus placebo. This clonotype was obtained from a person between 18 and 65 years old who received the Ad26.COV2.S COVID-19 vaccine or a placebo.

CDR3 DNA: TGTGCCAGCAGTTACACGGGGGGCACCGGGGAGCTGTTTTTT. Protein sequence: CASSYTGGTGELFF. The rearrangement uses TRBV6-2 or TRBV6-3 and TRBJ2-2; TRBD2 aligns across 7 bases. V shed 2 bases, J shed 4 bases, and the junction held 1 base outside the gene matches. The germline V gene has CDR1 MNHEY and CDR2 SVGEGT. This CDR3 is built from 14 residues.